In its sample, the clone carrying this T cell receptor beta chain was seen once. The sample originates from a study of blood T cell repertoires in COVID-19. Study as a whole: Whether acute or convalescent, the COVID-19 samples came from the United States, Italy and Spain. PBMCs, B-cell-depleted T cells, or T cells provided the cDNA or gDNA that made up the material.

This CDR3 is built from 12 residues. Germline values: CDR1 LGHDT, CDR2 YNNKEL (reference sequence). V gave up 3 bases and J gave up 6 bases, with 3 bases separating them. Original processing notes: From reference gene primer amplification, estimates of nucleated cell counts were derived. The data were produced by immunoSEQ multiplex PCR, yet TCRdb's version contains in-frame clones alone and is incomplete. That table gives V, J and clone size, and the DNA gave D and trimming. In the table there are more than 55,000 clones, over 80% of which are singletons. Sample: peripheral blood. The rearrangement links TRBV3-1 (or the pseudogene TRBV3-2) to TRBJ2-6, with D hard to call. The TCR was taken from a human donor with active COVID-19. The donor label of this sample is uncertain. The CDR3 nucleotides read TGTGCCAGCAGCCAGGCGGCCAACGTCCTGACTTTC. Its protein product is CASSQAANVLTF.